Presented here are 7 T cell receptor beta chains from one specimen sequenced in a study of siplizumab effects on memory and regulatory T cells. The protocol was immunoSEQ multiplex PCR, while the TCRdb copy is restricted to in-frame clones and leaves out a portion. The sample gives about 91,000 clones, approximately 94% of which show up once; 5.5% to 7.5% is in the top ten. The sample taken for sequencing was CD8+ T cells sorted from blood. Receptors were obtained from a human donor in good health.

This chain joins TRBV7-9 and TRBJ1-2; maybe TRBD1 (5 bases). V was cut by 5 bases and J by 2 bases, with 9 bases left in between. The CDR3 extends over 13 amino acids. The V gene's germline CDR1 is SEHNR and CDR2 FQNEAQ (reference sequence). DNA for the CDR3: TGTGCCAGCAGCCCCGCAGGGAACTATGGCTACACCTTC. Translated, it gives CASSPAGNYGYTF.

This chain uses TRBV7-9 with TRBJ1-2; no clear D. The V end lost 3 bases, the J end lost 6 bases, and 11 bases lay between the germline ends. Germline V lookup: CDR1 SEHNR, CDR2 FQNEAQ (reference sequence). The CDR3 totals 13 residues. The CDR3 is CASSFAEDHGYTF. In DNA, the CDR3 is TGTGCCAGCAGCTTCGCGGAGGACCATGGCTACACCTTC.

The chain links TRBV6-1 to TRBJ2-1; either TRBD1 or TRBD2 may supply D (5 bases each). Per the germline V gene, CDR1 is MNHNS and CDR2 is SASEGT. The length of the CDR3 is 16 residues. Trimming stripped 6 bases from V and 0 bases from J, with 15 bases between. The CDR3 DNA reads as TGTGCCAGCAGCGAACCGGGACCCCCCTCCTACAATGAGCAGTTCTTC. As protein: CASSEPGPPSYNEQFF.

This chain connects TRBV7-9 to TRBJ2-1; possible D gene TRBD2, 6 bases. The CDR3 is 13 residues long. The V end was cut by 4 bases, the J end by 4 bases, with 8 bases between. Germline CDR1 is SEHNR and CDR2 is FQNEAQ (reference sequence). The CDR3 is CASSWDSYNEQFF. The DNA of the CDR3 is TGTGCCAGCAGCTGGGACTCATACAATGAGCAGTTCTTC.

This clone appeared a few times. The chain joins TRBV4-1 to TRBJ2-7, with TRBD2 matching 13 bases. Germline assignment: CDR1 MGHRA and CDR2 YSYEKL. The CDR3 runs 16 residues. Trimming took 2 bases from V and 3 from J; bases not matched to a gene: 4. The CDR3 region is CASSQQTSGRFYEQYF. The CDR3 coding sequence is TGCGCCAGCAGCCAACAGACTAGCGGGAGGTTCTACGAGCAGTACTTC.

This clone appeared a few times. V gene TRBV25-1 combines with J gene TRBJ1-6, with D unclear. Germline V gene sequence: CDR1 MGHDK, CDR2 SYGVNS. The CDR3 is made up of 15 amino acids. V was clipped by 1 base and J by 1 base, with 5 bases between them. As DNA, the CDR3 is TGTGCCAGCAGTGAATTCCATTCCTATAATTCACCCCTCCACTTT. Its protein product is CASSEFHSYNSPLHF.

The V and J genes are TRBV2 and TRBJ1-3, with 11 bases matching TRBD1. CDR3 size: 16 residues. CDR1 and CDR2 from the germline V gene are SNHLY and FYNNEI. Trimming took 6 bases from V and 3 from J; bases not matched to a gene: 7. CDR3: CASRDRTGGDGNTIYF. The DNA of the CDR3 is TGTGCCAGCAGGGACAGGACAGGGGGCGATGGAAACACCATATATTTT.